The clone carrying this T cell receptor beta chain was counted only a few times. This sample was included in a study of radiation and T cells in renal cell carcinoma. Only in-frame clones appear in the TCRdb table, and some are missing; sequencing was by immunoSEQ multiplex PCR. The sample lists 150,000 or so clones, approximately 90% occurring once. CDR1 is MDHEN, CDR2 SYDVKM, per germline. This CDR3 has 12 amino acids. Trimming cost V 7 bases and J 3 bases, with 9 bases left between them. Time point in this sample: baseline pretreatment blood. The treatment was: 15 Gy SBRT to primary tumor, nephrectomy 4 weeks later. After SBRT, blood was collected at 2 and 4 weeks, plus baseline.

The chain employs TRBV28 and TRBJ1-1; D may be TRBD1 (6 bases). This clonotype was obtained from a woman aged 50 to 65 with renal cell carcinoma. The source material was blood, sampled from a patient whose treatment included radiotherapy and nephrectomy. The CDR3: CASKEGDTEAFF. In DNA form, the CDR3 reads TGTGCCAGCAAGGAGGGGGACACTGAAGCTTTCTTT.